Listed below are T cell receptor beta chains from one sample, sequenced in a study of blood T cell repertoires in COVID-19. TCRdb keeps only in-frame clones here, not all; method: immunoSEQ multiplex PCR. The sample carries fewer than 200,000 clones, roughly 85% recorded once. Sequenced: peripheral blood. The receptor source for this set is an elderly woman with acute or convalescent COVID-19. Each CDR3 is given with its conserved first and last residue. The D gene is left open where the match is weak. Some rows mark clone size as missing; the rest say once, few, many or name a class of expanded clone.

>NA|TRBV10-3|few|TRBJ1-1
TGTGCCATCAGTGAGTCGACCAGCGGGGGCACTGAAGCTTTCTTT
CAISESTSGGTEAFF
>NA|TRBV3-1/TRBV3-2|NA|TRBJ2-5
TGTGCCAGCAGCCAGTTGGCAGAGGGAGGAGAGACCCAGTACTTC
CASSQLAEGGETQYF
>NA|TRBV5-6|NA|TRBJ1-6
TGTGCCAGCAGCTCAGAGCTCGGGTCAGCCAATAATTCACCCCTCCACTTT
CASSSELGSANNSPLHF
>NA|TRBV2|few|TRBJ1-1
TGTGCCAGCAGTGAGGAGGAATTGAACACTGAAGCTTTCTTT
CASSEEELNTEAFF
>NA|TRBV19|few|TRBJ1-2
TGTGCCAGTAGTAGACAGAGTCACTATGGCTACACCTTC
CASSRQSHYGYTF
>NA|TRBV18|NA|TRBJ2-7
TGTGCCAGCTCACCACCATCTAGAAGTCCTTACGAGCAGTACTTC
CASSPPSRSPYEQYF
>TRBD1|TRBV18|NA|TRBJ1-1
TGTGCCAGCTCACCCCGGGACAGGGGTGTGAGGGAAGCTTTCTTT
CASSPRDRGVREAFF
>NA|TRBV5-1|NA|TRBJ2-1
TGCGCCAGCAGCTTGTTTCCGAAACAGCTTTACAATGAGCAGTTCTTC
CASSLFPKQLYNEQFF
>TRBD1|TRBV4-1|few|TRBJ1-4
TGCGCCAGCAGCCAAGATAGTAGGGGGCAAGGAAAACTGTTTTTT
CASSQDSRGQGKLFF
>NA|TRBV28|few|TRBJ2-1
TGTGCCAGCAGTTTACCTACCCTTGGGCGGGCGTACAATGAGCAGTTCTTC
CASSLPTLGRAYNEQFF
>NA|TRBV25-1|NA|TRBJ1-3
TGTGCCAGCAGACAGGGCTCTGGAAACACCATATATTTT
CASRQGSGNTIYF
>NA|TRBV4-3|NA|TRBJ2-6
TGCGCCAGCAGCCAAGGCCAGGGTAGGTCTGGGGCCAACGTCCTGACTTTC
CASSQGQGRSGANVLTF
>TRBD2|TRBV7-8|NA|TRBJ2-7
TGTGCCAGCAGCTGGGGACTAGCGAGCCCCTACGAGCAGTACTTC
CASSWGLASPYEQYF
>NA|TRBV10-3|NA|TRBJ2-7
TGTGCCATCAGTGAGTCGGGCGGGATTCGACCCTACGAGCAGTACTTC
CAISESGGIRPYEQYF
>NA|TRBV15|NA|TRBJ1-1
TGTGCCACCAGCAGAGATAGGGCAGGGGACACTGAAGCTTTCTTT
CATSRDRAGDTEAFF
>NA|TRBV12-5|NA|TRBJ1-1
TGTGCTAGTAAGAGAGGCACTGAAGCTTTCTTT
CASKRGTEAFF
>TRBD1|TRBV5-1|NA|TRBJ2-4
TGCGCCAGCAGCACCGGCTACAGGGGAGTTGACATTCAGTACTTC
CASSTGYRGVDIQYF
>NA|TRBV4-3|NA|TRBJ1-2
TGCGCCAGCAGCCAAGAGTGGAGACAGAGATCCTATGGCTACACCTTC
CASSQEWRQRSYGYTF
>NA|TRBV7-9|few|TRBJ2-5
TGTGCCAGCAGCTTAGTCGGGGAGACCCAGTACTTC
CASSLVGETQYF
>NA|TRBV7-9|NA|TRBJ1-2
TGTGCCAGCAGCTTAGATGGGGCCAACTATGGCTACACCTTC
CASSLDGANYGYTF
>NA|TRBV5-1|NA|TRBJ2-5
TGCGCCAGCAGCCACAATGGCGGCGGACTCCAAGAGACCCAGTACTTC
CASSHNGGGLQETQYF
>NA|TRBV25-1|NA|TRBJ2-4
TGTGCCAGCAGCCCTTGGTCAGGGGACATTCAGTACTTC
CASSPWSGDIQYF
>NA|TRBV30|NA|TRBJ1-2
TGTGCCTGGAGTCTCGTTACAGGCCATGGCTACACCTTC
CAWSLVTGHGYTF
>NA|TRBV30|NA|TRBJ1-4
TGTGCCTGGAGTGTAGGGCCAAACAGGTCGAGTGAAAAACTGTTTTTT
CAWSVGPNRSSEKLFF
>NA|TRBV9|NA|TRBJ2-3
TGTGCCAGCAGCGTAGATCAGGTTGCAGATACGCAGTATTTT
CASSVDQVADTQYF
>NA|TRBV4-1|NA|TRBJ1-6
TGCGCCAGCAGCCAAGATGTCCGTAATTCACCCCTCCACTTT
CASSQDVRNSPLHF
>TRBD1|TRBV6-5|NA|TRBJ1-1
TGTGCCAGCACCGAAGGGACAGGGAAGGGAACTGAAGCTTTCTTT
CASTEGTGKGTEAFF
>TRBD1|TRBV5-6|NA|TRBJ1-2
TGTGCCAGCAGCTCGGGACAGGGTATCTATGGCTACACCTTC
CASSSGQGIYGYTF
>TRBD1|TRBV30|NA|TRBJ1-1
TGTGCCGGAAAACTAAGACAGGGGATTACTGAAGCTTTCTTT
CAGKLRQGITEAFF
>NA|TRBV30|NA|TRBJ1-1
TGTGCCTGGACCGGGGAGGGACCATTGAACACTGAAGCTTTCTTT
CAWTGEGPLNTEAFF
>NA|TRBV7-8|NA|TRBJ2-7
TGTGCCAGCAGCCGACTTATAACGGGAGCGCAAAGCGAGCAGTACTTC
CASSRLITGAQSEQYF
>TRBD1|TRBV19|NA|TRBJ2-3
TGTGCCAGTAGCAGGACAGGGGGCTTCGCAGATACGCAGTATTTT
CASSRTGGFADTQYF
>TRBD2|TRBV30|NA|TRBJ2-1
TGTGCCTGGAGCGGACTAGCGGGAGTATACTACAATGAGCAGTTCTTC
CAWSGLAGVYYNEQFF
>NA|TRBV19|NA|TRBJ2-2
TGTGCCAGTAGCAAGTTGGGACAAACCACCGGGGAGCTGTTTTTT
CASSKLGQTTGELFF
>NA|TRBV12-3/TRBV12-4|NA|TRBJ1-1
TGTGCCAGCAGTCTGACAGGGAACACTGAAGCTTTCTTT
CASSLTGNTEAFF
>NA|TRBV15|few|TRBJ2-7
TGTGCCACCAGCAGGGCAGGTGGTGGGGAGCAGTACTTC
CATSRAGGGEQYF
>TRBD1|TRBV19|NA|TRBJ2-3
TGTGCCAGTAGTAACAGGGGTGCAGATACGCAGTATTTT
CASSNRGADTQYF
>NA|TRBV12-3/TRBV12-4|NA|TRBJ2-1
TGTGCCAGCAGTTTAGCCGGACAGAATGAGCAGTTCTTC
CASSLAGQNEQFF
>NA|TRBV6-5|NA|TRBJ2-7
TGTGCCAGCAGTAACATTTACGAGCAGTACTTC
CASSNIYEQYF
>NA|TRBV5-4|NA|TRBJ2-7
TGTGCCAGCAGCTCAGGGGTGCTCCAATACGAGCAGTACTTC
CASSSGVLQYEQYF
>NA|TRBV6-4|few|TRBJ1-1
TGTGCCAGCAGTCCTACAGTGAACACTGAAGCTTTCTTT
CASSPTVNTEAFF
>TRBD2|TRBV7-2|once|TRBJ2-3
TGTGCCAGCAGCTTAACTAGCGGGGGGGTCTGGGATACGCAGTATTTT
CASSLTSGGVWDTQYF
>NA|TRBV19|NA|TRBJ2-3
TGTGCCAGTAGTGCGTTCCATCCCACAGATACGCAGTATTTT
CASSAFHPTDTQYF
>TRBD2|TRBV7-2|NA|TRBJ2-1
TGTGCCAGCAGCTTAGACGGGTCTAGCGGAGTTCAGTTCTTC
CASSLDGSSGVQFF
>NA|TRBV7-8|NA|TRBJ2-2
TGTGCCAGCAGCTCGCACAGGGTCCCCGGGGAGCTGTTTTTT
CASSSHRVPGELFF
>NA|TRBV5-1|NA|TRBJ2-5
TGCGCCAGCAGCTTAAGGAGTGAGGAAGAGACCCAGTACTTC
CASSLRSEEETQYF
>TRBD1|TRBV2|NA|TRBJ2-3
TGTGCCAGCCTACTCCCGGGACAGGGGGCAGATACGCAGTATTTT
CASLLPGQGADTQYF
>NA|TRBV19|NA|TRBJ1-1
TGTGCCACCAAGTTCGGGATGAACACTGAAGCTTTCTTT
CATKFGMNTEAFF
>TRBD1|TRBV6-5|NA|TRBJ1-2
TGTGCCAGCAGCCTTACCGGGGACAGTGGCTACACCTTC
CASSLTGDSGYTF
>NA|TRBV19|few|TRBJ1-4
TGTGCCAGTAGTACCGGGGGTTGGACTAATGAAAAACTGTTTTTT
CASSTGGWTNEKLFF
>TRBD2|TRBV3-1/TRBV3-2|few|TRBJ2-3
TGTGCCAGCAGCCAAGATCTTGCGGGTGGGAGCGGGGGAAACACAGATACGCAGTATTTT
CASSQDLAGGSGGNTDTQYF
>TRBD2|TRBV5-1|NA|TRBJ2-7
TGCGCCAGCAGCTTGGGGGCGGGAGGTAATGCCGGGTACGAGCAGTACTTC
CASSLGAGGNAGYEQYF
>TRBD2|TRBV5-1|NA|TRBJ2-6
TGCGCCAGCAGCTTGGCTAGCGGACACTCTGGGGCCAACGTCCTGACTTTC
CASSLASGHSGANVLTF